The 29 T cell receptor beta chains listed next were all sequenced from one sample in a study of blood T cell repertoires in COVID-19. TCRdb keeps only in-frame clones here, not all; method: immunoSEQ multiplex PCR. The sample contains 150,000 to 200,000 clones, around 89% of which appear only once. The sample comprised peripheral blood. These receptors all come from a woman under 40 with acute or convalescent COVID-19.

The chain uses TRBV30 and TRBJ2-7, with D tentatively TRBD2 (6 bases). This CDR3 spans 15 amino acids. V shed 1 base and J shed 0 bases, with 13 bases lying between them. CDR1 is GTSNPN, CDR2 SVGIG, per germline (reference sequence). The CDR3 protein is CAWSEVAAPSYEQYF. The CDR3 DNA is TGTGCCTGGAGTGAGGTAGCGGCCCCCTCCTACGAGCAGTACTTC.

The chain is built from TRBV27 and TRBJ1-6; D may be TRBD1 (5 bases). The CDR3 spans 17 residues. The germline gives CDR1 MNHEY, CDR2 SMNVEV (reference sequence). V was clipped by 0 bases and J by 3 bases, with 12 bases between them. The CDR3 DNA reads TGTGCCAGCAGTTTATCGTGGGGCCCACTCTATAATTCACCCCTCCACTTT. This encodes CASSLSWGPLYNSPLHF.

The J gene is TRBJ1-5, the V gene TRBV7-2; 7 bases line up with TRBD1. This CDR3 is built from 15 residues. V trimming: 1 base; J trimming: 4 bases; junction bases outside the gene matches: 4. Germline-derived CDR1 and CDR2 are SGHTA and FQGNSA. The CDR3 nucleotides are TGTGCCAGCAGCTTAGAGGGGGCGGGGAATCAGCCCCAGCATTTT. It yields the protein CASSLEGAGNQPQHF.

The V call is TRBV19, the J call TRBJ1-6; 7 bases align to TRBD1. Looked up from germline, CDR1 is LNHDA and CDR2 is SQIVND (reference sequence). V was clipped by 3 bases and J by 8 bases; unmatched bases: 1. CDR3 length: 13 amino acids. CDR3 amino acids: CASSIGTDSPLHF. In nucleotides, the CDR3 is TGTGCCAGTAGTATTGGGACAGATTCACCCCTCCACTTT. Together with reference TRBV19 and TRBJ1-6, the CDR3 gives the full variable domain: DGGITQSPKYLFRKEGQNVTLSCEQNLNHDAMYWYRQDPGQGLRLIYYSQIVNDFQKGDIAEGYSVSREKKESFPLTVTSAQKNPTAFYLCASSIGTDSPLHFGNGTRLTVT.

The chain has TRBV29-1 and TRBJ2-1; 11 positions agree with TRBD2. V lost 5 bases to trimming and J lost 2 bases; unmatched junction nucleotides: 11. Per the germline V gene, CDR1 is SQVTM and CDR2 is ANQGSEA. This CDR3 comprises 17 residues. The CDR3 bases are TGCAGCGTTCCGCCTCCTCTAGCGGGAGGTCCCTACAATGAGCAGTTCTTC. Protein sequence: CSVPPPLAGGPYNEQFF.

V and J are TRBV28 and TRBJ2-7; 7 nucleotides agree with TRBD1. The ends lost 5 bases at V and 5 bases at J; junction bases unmatched: 12. Germline V gene data show CDR1 as MDHEN and CDR2 as SYDVKM. This CDR3 comprises 15 residues. CDR3 sequence reads: CASSPTVGGVDEQYF. The CDR3 DNA follows: TGTGCCAGCAGTCCGACCGTAGGGGGCGTGGACGAGCAGTACTTC.

J is TRBJ2-1 and V is TRBV21-1; the table's D call, TRBD2, has no DNA check behind it. TRBV21-1 is designated a pseudogene. CDR3 length: 16 amino acids. The CDR3 nucleotides read TGTGCCAGCAGGGGGCTCGGGACTAGGATCTGCAATGAGCAGTTCTTC. This sequence encodes CASRGLGTRICNEQFF.

The chain employs TRBV27 and TRBJ2-5; D unclear. Trimming removed 0 bases at V and 1 base at J, with 9 bases between. CDR1 and CDR2 (germline): MNHEY, SMNVEV (reference sequence). The CDR3 extends over 15 amino acids. CDR3 coding DNA: TGTGCCAGCAGTTTATCGATCGCCAGCCAAGAGACCCAGTACTTC. Translated: CASSLSIASQETQYF.

V and J are TRBV3-1 (or the pseudogene TRBV3-2) and TRBJ1-6, with D unclear. Germline V CDR1 and CDR2: LGHDT, YNNKEL (reference sequence). The CDR3 length is 13 residues. V was cut by 4 bases and J by 10 bases, with 11 bases left in between. The CDR3 region has the DNA TGTGCCAGCAGCCGCTCCGGGGAGTCACCCCTCCACTTT. It specifies CASSRSGESPLHF.

The V gene is TRBV4-2, the J gene TRBJ2-1; 8 nucleotides match TRBD2. The V and J ends lost 4 bases and 3 bases, in that order; junction bases with no gene match: 8. Germline V lookup: CDR1 LGHNA, CDR2 YNFKEQ. CDR3 length: 16 amino acids. The CDR3 reads CASSPEKGTSYNEQFF. The DNA for the CDR3 is TGTGCCAGCAGCCCGGAAAAAGGGACTAGCTACAATGAGCAGTTCTTC.

The chain recombines TRBV11-2 with TRBJ2-2; D unclear. Germline V gene lookup returns CDR1 SGHAT and CDR2 FQNNGV. The CDR3 extends over 13 amino acids. V was cut by 2 bases and J by 5 bases, with 6 bases left in between. This CDR3 reads CASSLTLTGELFF. CDR3 coding DNA: TGTGCCAGCAGCTTAACTTTAACCGGGGAGCTGTTTTTT.

This clone was counted between two and nine times. The chain carries TRBV6-6 and TRBJ2-7; tentative D call: TRBD1 (5 bases). V lost 4 bases to trimming and J lost 2 bases, with 18 bases between them. Germline V lookup: CDR1 MNHNY, CDR2 SVGAGI (reference sequence). The CDR3 extends over 16 amino acids. The CDR3 DNA sequence: TGTGCCAGCAGTTTAGGTCGTCTGGTGGACACCTACGAGCAGTACTTC. Protein: CASSLGRLVDTYEQYF.

V gene TRBV6-6 combines with J gene TRBJ2-3, with 8 bases lining up with TRBD2. This CDR3 is built from 15 residues. V gave up 5 bases and J gave up 2 bases; unmatched junction bases: 6. Germline assignment: CDR1 MNHNY and CDR2 SVGAGI (reference sequence). The CDR3, as DNA: TGTGCCAGCAGTCCCCTAGCGGGCTACACAGATACGCAGTATTTT. Its translation is CASSPLAGYTDTQYF.

The chain has TRBV4-2 and TRBJ2-7, with a tentative D call TRBD2 (6 bases). The germline V gene has CDR1 LGHNA and CDR2 YNFKEQ. Trimming stripped 4 bases from V and 6 bases from J, with 10 bases between. CDR3 length: 12 residues. The CDR3 protein is CASSRMRGEQYF. CDR3 DNA sequence: TGTGCCAGCAGCCGTATGCGGGGCGAGCAGTACTTC.

The genes are TRBV7-9 and TRBJ2-7; tentative D call: TRBD1 (5 bases). V was shortened by 4 bases and J by 3 bases, with 13 bases between the two germline ends. This CDR3 has 14 amino acids. The germline V gene encodes CDR1 SEHNR and CDR2 FQNEAQ (reference sequence). CDR3 nucleotides: TGTGCCAGCAGCTATACCGACAGAATCTACGAGCAGTACTTC. This codes for CASSYTDRIYEQYF.

This chain connects TRBV4-1 to TRBJ1-3; no clear D gene. Germline V gene data show CDR1 as MGHRA and CDR2 as YSYEKL. The CDR3 runs to 15 residues. Trimming left V 4 bases short and J 0 bases short, with 10 bases between. Written as DNA, the CDR3 is TGCGCCAGCAGCCTCACCGCGGGCTCTGGAAACACCATATATTTT. Translated: CASSLTAGSGNTIYF.

This clone has just a few counts. The J gene is TRBJ2-2, the V gene TRBV5-4; TRBD1 is a possible D gene (6 bases). Germline-derived CDR1 and CDR2 are SGHNT and YYREEE (reference sequence). Trimming removed 2 bases from V and 14 bases from J, with 16 bases in between. The CDR3 totals 13 residues. Written as DNA, the CDR3 is TGTGCCAGCAGCTTATCGGCGACAGGAGAACTGTTTTTT. This sequence encodes CASSLSATGELFF.

This chain connects TRBV5-1 to TRBJ2-7, with TRBD1 identical over 8 bases. V shed 4 bases and J 6 bases; nucleotides not matched to a gene: 12. The CDR3 runs to 15 residues. The germline CDR1 and CDR2 sequences are SGHRS and YFSETQ. In DNA, the CDR3 is TGCGCCAGCAGCCCCGCCCCCGGACAGGGAGCCGAGCAGTACTTC. This codes for CASSPAPGQGAEQYF.

This chain joins TRBV2 and TRBJ2-6; D not resolved. V lost 8 bases and J lost 4, with 9 bases in between. This CDR3 region has 13 residues. From germline, CDR1 is SNHLY and CDR2 FYNNEI. DNA of the CDR3: TGTGCCAGCCTTTTCTTAGGGGCCAACGTCCTGACTTTC. Protein sequence: CASLFLGANVLTF.

The V gene is TRBV24-1, the J gene TRBJ2-2; TRBD1 matches at 8 bases. The CDR3 runs 14 residues. Germline V gives CDR1 KGHDR, CDR2 SFDVKD. The V gene end was trimmed by 8 bases and the J gene end by 0 bases; junction bases not matched to a gene: 1. For the CDR3, the DNA is TGTGCCACCAAGGGACAGGCGAACACCGGGGAGCTGTTTTTT. Translating gives CATKGQANTGELFF.

This clone was picked up a small number of times. The V call is TRBV19, the J call TRBJ1-4; 12 bases agree with TRBD1. V shed 7 bases and J 9 bases; nucleotides not matched to a gene: 6. CDR1 is LNHDA, CDR2 SQIVND, per germline (reference sequence). The CDR3 sequence is 14 residues long. The CDR3 region has the DNA TGTGCCAGTACCTCCGGGACAGGGGGCCAAAAACTGTTTTTT. The encoded protein is CASTSGTGGQKLFF.

The chain joins TRBV11-2 to TRBJ2-3, with D possibly TRBD1 on 6 matching bases. The CDR3 loop spans 15 amino acids. CDR1 and CDR2 from the germline V gene are SGHAT and FQNNGV. V gave up 3 bases and J gave up 1 base, with 11 bases separating them. The CDR3 reads CASSFLQGRTDTQYF. CDR3 nucleotide sequence: TGTGCCAGCAGCTTCCTCCAGGGGCGCACAGATACGCAGTATTTT.

V usage is TRBV30 and J usage is TRBJ2-7; D perhaps matches TRBD1 (5 bases). This CDR3 region has 13 residues. Germline V lookup: CDR1 GTSNPN, CDR2 SVGIG (reference sequence). V dropped 3 bases and J dropped 6 bases, with 15 bases sitting between them. This CDR3 reads CAWRGQGVSEQYF. The CDR3 coding sequence is TGTGCCTGGAGGGGTCAGGGTGTCTCCGAGCAGTACTTC. Using reference TRBV30 and TRBJ2-7 for the parts outside the CDR3, the full variable domain is SQTIHQWPATLVQPVGSPLSLECTVEGTSNPNLYWYRQAAGRGLQLLFYSVGIGQISSEVPQNLSASRPQDRQFILSSKKLLLSDSGFYLCAWRGQGVSEQYFGPGTRLTVT.

The chain has TRBV30 and TRBJ1-6; TRBD1 might be the D (5 bases). Trimming removed 0 bases at V and 8 bases at J, with 8 bases between. The germline V gene has CDR1 GTSNPN and CDR2 SVGIG (reference sequence). The length of the CDR3 is 13 residues. Here the CDR3 DNA reads TGTGCCTGGAGTGTTGGGGCCTATTCACCCCTCCACTTT. The encoded protein is CAWSVGAYSPLHF.

This rearrangement joins TRBV27 to TRBJ2-7; 7 positions agree with TRBD1. Germline values: CDR1 MNHEY, CDR2 SMNVEV (reference sequence). This CDR3 spans 13 amino acids. V was pared by 6 bases and J by 3 bases, with 5 bases of the junction left unmatched. As DNA, the CDR3 is TGTGCCAGCAGCCGGGGACAGAACTACGAGCAGTACTTC. Translating gives CASSRGQNYEQYF.

The rearrangement uses TRBV20-1 and TRBJ1-1; a possible D gene is TRBD1 (6 bases). The length of the CDR3 is 10 residues. V shed 5 bases and J shed 11 bases, with 12 bases lying between them. CDR1 DFQATT and CDR2 SNEGSKA come from the germline V gene (reference sequence). The CDR3 nucleotides are TGCAGTGCTCGACAGGAAAGGGCTTTCTTT. It specifies CSARQERAFF.

The rearrangement joins TRBV2 to TRBJ2-7; the D is unclear. Germline V gives CDR1 SNHLY, CDR2 FYNNEI. The CDR3 is 11 amino acids. The V end was cut by 6 bases, the J end by 12 bases, with 15 bases between. The CDR3 nucleotides are TGTGCCAGCAGGGGCCCTATTCTTCCGTACTTC. Protein product: CASRGPILPYF.

The chain is built from TRBV24-1 and TRBJ2-2, with 9 bases fitting TRBD1. Trimming at V came to 3 bases and at J to 4 bases, leaving 5 bases not matched to a gene. Germline V gene sequence: CDR1 KGHDR, CDR2 SFDVKD. The CDR3 consists of 16 residues. The CDR3 bases are TGTGCCACCAGTGATGGCGGGACAGGGATCACCGGGGAGCTGTTTTTT. As protein: CATSDGGTGITGELFF.

This clone was seen a handful of times. The chain has TRBV5-1 and TRBJ2-7; 7 nucleotides align to TRBD1. V shed 8 bases, J shed 3 bases, and the junction held 8 bases outside the gene matches. The CDR3 has 13 residues. Germline V gives CDR1 SGHRS, CDR2 YFSETQ. DNA for the CDR3: TGCGCCAGTAAACCGGGACAGAACTACGAGCAGTACTTC. Translation gives CASKPGQNYEQYF.